This T cell receptor (beta chain) stems from a study of neurological immune-mediated disorders. TCRdb reprocessed the 5' RACE reads via MiXCR and lists one record per CDR3 protein. The sample has more than 50,000 distinct CDR3 sequences, around 5.2% seen once. CDR1 DFQATT and CDR2 SNEGSKA come from the germline V gene (reference sequence). V was pared by 3 bases and J by 11 bases, with 15 bases of the junction left unmatched. CDR3 length equals 14 residues. Overall study findings and caveats: Falling below healthy controls, multiple sclerosis showed the least TCR clonal expansion, while HTLV-1-associated myelopathy showed the most. According to phylogenetic grouping, one related-CDR3 cluster, a possible signature, contained the repertoires of 18 of 34 multiple sclerosis patients. For the multiple sclerosis repertoire cluster, an association with any clinical or MRI feature was absent.

This clonotype showed up many times. Its antigen is undetermined. The sequenced sample consisted of PBMCs. The receptor was isolated from a woman aged 25-40 years with multiple sclerosis. This chain links TRBV20-1 with TRBJ1-1, with 7 bases lining up with TRBD1. Here the CDR3 reads CSARPPTGIFYAFF. CDR3 in DNA: TGCAGTGCTAGGCCCCCGACAGGGATCTTTTACGCTTTCTTT.